This T cell receptor beta chain appears in the sequencing data of a study of cytomegalovirus exposure and HLA in healthy donors. Study as a whole: A later analysis reported the 100 to 150 validation repertoires used the same platform as the approximately 660 first-cohort repertoires.

CDR1 and CDR2 (germline): SGHAT, FQNNGV. This CDR3 contains 15 residues. Trimming cost V 8 bases and J 0 bases, with 11 bases left between them. Some clones are missing from TCRdb's copy, which holds only in-frame ones; the method was immunoSEQ multiplex PCR. The sample shows 150,000 or so clones, more than 70% of them seen only once. The roughly 120-subject validation cohort, separate from the approximately 630-subject first cohort, included the donors. As concerns this clone: The antigen is not known.

Overall study findings and caveats: Cytomegalovirus-associated TCR beta chains were listed, numbering 150 to 200.

Sequences were obtained from PBMCs. The gene calls are TRBV11-2 and TRBJ2-6; maybe TRBD2 (6 bases). This clonotype was sampled from a young man in good health and CMV-seropositive. The CDR3 nucleotides read TGTGCCAGCGGGCTGGGGGGCTCTGGGGCCAACGTCCTGACTTTC. Protein: CASGLGGSGANVLTF. The full variable domain, in which reference TRBV11-2 and TRBJ2-6 provide the parts outside the CDR3, is EAGVAQSPRYKIIEKRQSVAFWCNPISGHATLYWYQQILGQGPKLLIQFQNNGVVDDSQLPKDRFSAERLKGVDSTLKIQPAKLEDSAVYLCASGLGGSGANVLTFGAGSRLTVL.